This TCR beta chain was recorded in a study of shared clonotypes between healthy human individuals. CD45RA-negative memory and CD45RA+ naive subsets were split from the CD4+ cells. On this clone itself: Its antigen is unknown.

Study results and limitations: What naive subsets generally showed was a larger estimated richness than memory subsets showed. Clonotypes that were shared across several donors made up around 5% of naive CD4 clonotypes.

The assay was run at deep level. The assay was immunoSEQ multiplex PCR, and TCRdb's table has in-frame clones only and misses some. The top ten clones hold under 0.15% of a sample with just over 2,000,000 clones, roughly 96% of them seen once. Trimming shortened V by 0 bases and J by 2 bases, and 14 bases separated the two germline ends. The germline V gene encodes CDR1 SGHRS and CDR2 YFSETQ. This CDR3 comprises 16 residues. The specimen sequenced was naive CD4+ T cells sorted from blood. Subset described: CD45RA+ positively selected. This chain uses TRBV5-1 with TRBJ1-1; weak D call: TRBD1 (6 bases). The sequence derives from a man aged 18 to 29 in good health. The CDR3 DNA sequence: TGCGCCAGCAGCTTGGTACCGGACAGAAGTAACACTGAAGCTTTCTTT. Protein product: CASSLVPDRSNTEAFF.